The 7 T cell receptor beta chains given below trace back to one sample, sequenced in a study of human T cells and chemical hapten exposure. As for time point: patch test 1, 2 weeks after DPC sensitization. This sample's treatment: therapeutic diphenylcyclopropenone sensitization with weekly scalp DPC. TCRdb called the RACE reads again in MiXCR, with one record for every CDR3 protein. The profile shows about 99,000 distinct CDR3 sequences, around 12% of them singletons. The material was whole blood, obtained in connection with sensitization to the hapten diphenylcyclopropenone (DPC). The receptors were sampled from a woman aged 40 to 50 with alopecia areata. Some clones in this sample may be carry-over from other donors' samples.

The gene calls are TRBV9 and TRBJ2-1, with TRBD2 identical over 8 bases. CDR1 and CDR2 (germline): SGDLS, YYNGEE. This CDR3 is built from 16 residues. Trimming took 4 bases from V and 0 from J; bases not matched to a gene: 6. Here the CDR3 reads CASSPGLALSYNEQFF. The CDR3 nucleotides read TGTGCCAGCAGCCCAGGACTAGCACTCTCCTACAATGAGCAGTTCTTC.

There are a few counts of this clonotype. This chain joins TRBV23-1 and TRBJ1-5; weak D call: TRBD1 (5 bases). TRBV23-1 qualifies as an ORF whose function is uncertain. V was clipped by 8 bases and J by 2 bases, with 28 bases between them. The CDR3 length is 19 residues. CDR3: CASLPGKQNAGDCNQPQHF. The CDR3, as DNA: TGCGCCAGCCTTCCAGGGAAACAGAACGCGGGAGATTGCAATCAGCCCCAGCATTTT.

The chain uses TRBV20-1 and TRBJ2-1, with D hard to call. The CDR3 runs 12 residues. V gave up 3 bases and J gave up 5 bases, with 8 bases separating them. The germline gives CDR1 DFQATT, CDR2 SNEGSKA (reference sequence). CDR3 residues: CSASQVHNEQFF. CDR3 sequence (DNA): TGCAGTGCTAGTCAGGTGCACAATGAGCAGTTCTTC.

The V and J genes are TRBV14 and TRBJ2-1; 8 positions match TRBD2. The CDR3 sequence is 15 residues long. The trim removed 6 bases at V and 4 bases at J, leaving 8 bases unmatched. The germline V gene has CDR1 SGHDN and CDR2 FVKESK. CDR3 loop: CASRSIAGSYNEQFF. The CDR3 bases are TGTGCCAGCAGGTCCATAGCGGGATCGTACAATGAGCAGTTCTTC.

The CDR3 reads CASSEDGGSSYEQYF. CDR3 coding DNA: TGTGCCAGCAGTGAAGATGGGGGTAGCTCCTACGAGCAGTACTTC. The chain carries TRBV2 and TRBJ2-7; D possibly uses TRBD1 or TRBD2 (5 bases each). Germline values: CDR1 SNHLY, CDR2 FYNNEI. This CDR3 spans 15 amino acids. Trimming removed 1 base at V and 0 bases at J, with 10 bases between.

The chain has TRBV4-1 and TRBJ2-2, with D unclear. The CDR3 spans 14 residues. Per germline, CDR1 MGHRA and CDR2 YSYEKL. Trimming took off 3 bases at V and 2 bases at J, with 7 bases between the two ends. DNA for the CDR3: TGCGCCAGCAGCCAGGGTCAAAACACCGGGGAGCTGTTTTTT. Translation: CASSQGQNTGELFF.

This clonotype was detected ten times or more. The CDR3 bases are TGTGCCAGCAGCGATTACGAGCAGTACTTC. Translated, it gives CASSDYEQYF. V and J are TRBV28 and TRBJ2-7; D gene ambiguous. The CDR3 is 10 residues long. Germline V lookup: CDR1 MDHEN, CDR2 SYDVKM. V lost 6 bases and J lost 4, with 4 bases in between.